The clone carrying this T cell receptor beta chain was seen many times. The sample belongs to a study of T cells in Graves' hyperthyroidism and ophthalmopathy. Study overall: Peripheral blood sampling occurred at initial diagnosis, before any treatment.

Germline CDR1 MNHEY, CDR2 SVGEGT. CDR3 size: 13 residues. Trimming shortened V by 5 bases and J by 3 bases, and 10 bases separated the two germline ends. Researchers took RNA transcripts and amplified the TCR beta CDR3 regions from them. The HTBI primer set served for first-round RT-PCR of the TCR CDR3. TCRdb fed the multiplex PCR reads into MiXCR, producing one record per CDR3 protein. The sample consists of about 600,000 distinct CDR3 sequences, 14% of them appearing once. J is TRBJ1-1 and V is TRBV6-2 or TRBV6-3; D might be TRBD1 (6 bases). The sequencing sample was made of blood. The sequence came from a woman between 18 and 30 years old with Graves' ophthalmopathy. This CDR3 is CASSNYRDTEAFF. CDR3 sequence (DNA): TGTGCCAGCAGTAACTACAGGGACACTGAAGCTTTCTTT.